A selection of T cell receptor beta chains follows, all from one sample in a study of cytomegalovirus exposure and HLA in healthy donors. The repertoire was sequenced with immunoSEQ multiplex PCR; TCRdb's copy has only in-frame clones and lacks some. The sample records about 160,000 clones, around 76% being singletons. Sequencing input: PBMCs. The receptors were gathered from a female donor in good health and CMV-seronegative. The CDR3 runs from the conserved cysteine through the conserved F or W. D genes are given only for firm matches. The listing skips clone size in some rows; elsewhere it reads once, few, many or a size class.

j_call,clone_size,d_call,v_call,cdr3_aa,cdr3_nt
TRBJ2-3,few,-,TRBV6-1,CASSVGVGVTDTQYF,TGTGCCAGCAGTGTAGGGGTAGGGGTCACAGATACGCAGTATTTT
TRBJ1-1,-,-,TRBV28,CASSQGWGNTEAFF,TGTGCCAGCAGTCAGGGGTGGGGGAACACTGAAGCTTTCTTT
TRBJ1-2,once,-,TRBV29-1,CSVTLYQGNENGYTF,TGCAGCGTTACCCTTTACCAGGGGAATGAAAATGGCTACACCTTC
TRBJ2-2,-,TRBD1,TRBV11-3,CASSQGTGETGELFF,TGTGCCAGCAGCCAGGGGACAGGGGAAACCGGGGAGCTGTTTTTT
TRBJ1-1,-,-,TRBV2,CASSVRGGDTEAFF,TGTGCCAGCAGTGTTAGGGGAGGAGACACTGAAGCTTTCTTT
TRBJ2-6,few,-,TRBV2,CASSEGGAGANVLTF,TGTGCCAGCAGTGAAGGGGGGGCTGGGGCCAACGTCCTGACTTTC
TRBJ1-5,once,TRBD1,TRBV30,CAWSVGAQGAQHF,TGTGCCTGGAGTGTCGGGGCCCAGGGGGCCCAGCATTTT
TRBJ2-7,-,TRBD1,TRBV9,CASSVGGTGRSEQYF,TGTGCCAGCAGCGTGGGGGGGACAGGGCGGTCAGAGCAGTACTTC
TRBJ1-4,once,-,TRBV15,CATSRVPTANEKLFF,TGTGCCACCAGCAGAGTACCAACAGCTAATGAAAAACTGTTTTTT
TRBJ1-4,few,TRBD1,TRBV10-3,CAISESRTGSSNEKLFF,TGTGCCATCAGTGAGTCGAGGACAGGGAGCTCTAATGAAAAACTGTTTTTT
TRBJ1-1,-,-,TRBV11-2,CASSLAGAIEAFF,TGTGCCAGCAGCTTGGCGGGGGCCATTGAAGCTTTCTTT
TRBJ1-1,once,TRBD1,TRBV2,CASSRQGNTEAFF,TGTGCCAGTAGTCGACAGGGAAACACTGAAGCTTTCTTT
TRBJ1-5,-,TRBD1,TRBV12-5,CASGLGQGYDQPQHF,TGTGCTAGTGGTTTGGGACAGGGATATGATCAGCCCCAGCATTTT
TRBJ2-5,-,TRBD2,TRBV6-5,CASSYSLAGLEETQYF,TGTGCCAGCAGTTACTCGCTAGCGGGGCTAGAAGAGACCCAGTACTTC
TRBJ2-7,-,-,TRBV23-1,CASSQFREIPYEQYF,TGCGCCAGCAGTCAATTCAGGGAAATACCCTACGAGCAGTACTTC
TRBJ2-1,-,TRBD2,TRBV10-3,CAITSGPSHDNEQFF,TGTGCCATCACTAGCGGACCTTCCCACGACAATGAGCAGTTCTTC
TRBJ2-1,-,TRBD2,TRBV30,CAWRMAGGRSYNEQFF,TGTGCCTGGAGGATGGCGGGGGGCCGGTCCTACAATGAGCAGTTCTTC
TRBJ1-5,-,TRBD1,TRBV18,CASSPLGQRANGNQPQHF,TGTGCCAGCTCACCACTGGGACAGCGGGCGAACGGCAATCAGCCCCAGCATTTT
TRBJ1-1,few,TRBD1,TRBV19,CASSNQQGAVYTEAFF,TGTGCCAGTAGTAACCAACAGGGGGCGGTTTACACTGAAGCTTTCTTT
TRBJ1-2,few,-,TRBV5-1,CASSSEGGTQPYGYTF,TGCGCCAGCAGCTCCGAGGGGGGGACGCAACCCTATGGCTACACCTTC
TRBJ2-7,-,-,TRBV30,CAWSQSGSPYEQYF,TGTGCCTGGAGTCAAAGCGGGTCCCCCTACGAGCAGTACTTC
TRBJ2-5,-,TRBD2,TRBV5-1,CASSLVIAGGWETQYF,TGCGCCAGCAGCTTGGTGATAGCGGGGGGTTGGGAGACCCAGTACTTC
TRBJ2-5,-,TRBD1,TRBV5-1,CASSLEPGQEETQYF,TGCGCCAGCAGTCTGGAACCCGGACAGGAAGAGACCCAGTACTTC
TRBJ1-4,-,-,TRBV6-6,CASTPPGGEKLFF,TGTGCCAGCACTCCCCCGGGGGGTGAAAAACTGTTTTTT
TRBJ1-2,-,-,TRBV6-5,CASSTRGQRNGYTF,TGTGCCAGCAGTACCCGCGGACAAAGGAATGGCTACACCTTC
TRBJ2-5,-,TRBD1,TRBV18,CASSPPDRGCETQYF,TGTGCCAGCTCACCCCCTGACAGGGGGTGCGAGACCCAGTACTTC